Shown below are 7 T cell receptor beta chains from a single sample sequenced in a study of identical twins. TCRdb itself ran the 5' RACE reads through MiXCR, one entry per CDR3 protein. The table includes 1,800,000 or so distinct CDR3 sequences, around a third detected once. Sequencing used cord blood. The origin of the receptors is a newborn girl in good health.

V and J are TRBV5-1 and TRBJ2-2; possibly TRBD1 for D (5 bases). V lost 1 base to trimming and J lost 4 bases, with 20 bases between them. The CDR3 has 18 residues. In germline, CDR1 is SGHRS, CDR2 YFSETQ. The CDR3 DNA reads TGCGCCAGCAGCTTGTTTCCCAAGCAGGCAGGGCCCACCGGGGAGCTGTTTTTT. Protein product: CASSLFPKQAGPTGELFF.

This clonotype was recorded only once. The chain carries TRBV29-1 and TRBJ2-1, with D tentatively TRBD1 (6 bases). This CDR3 has 16 amino acids. Germline V lookup: CDR1 SQVTM, CDR2 ANQGSEA. V was clipped by 5 bases and J by 7 bases, with 24 bases between them. CDR3 amino acids: CSVSYGLSQGINEQFF. The CDR3 DNA follows: TGCAGCGTTTCTTACGGTCTAAGTCAGGGGATAAATGAGCAGTTCTTC.

This rearrangement joins TRBV20-1 to TRBJ2-4; D is ambiguous. The last part of the DNA fits TRBJ2-5 better; the J call may be wrong. CDR3 size: 14 residues. CDR1 DFQATT and CDR2 SNEGSKA come from the germline V gene (reference sequence). The CDR3 nucleotides read TGCAGTGCTAGAGATTGGCCCAAGGGAGAGACCCAGTACTTC. Protein: CSARDWPKGETQYF.

The gene calls are TRBV20-1 and TRBJ2-1; 8 positions agree with TRBD1. The CDR3 totals 12 residues. With V trimmed by 3 bases and J by 6 bases, 1 base remained unmatched. Germline loops: CDR1 DFQATT, CDR2 SNEGSKA (reference sequence). CDR3 region: CSARDRANEQFF. DNA for the CDR3: TGCAGTGCTAGGGACAGGGCCAATGAGCAGTTCTTC.

V gene TRBV5-1 combines with J gene TRBJ1-6; D not certain. There are 14 residues in the CDR3. CDR1 SGHRS and CDR2 YFSETQ come from the germline V gene. Trimming cost V 0 bases and J 10 bases, with 11 bases left between them. As DNA, the CDR3 is TGCGCCAGCAGCTTGGGGGTAGACGGGTCACCCCTCCACTTT. Amino acids: CASSLGVDGSPLHF.

The table lists this clonotype with a few counts. The V gene is TRBV5-1, the J gene TRBJ2-5, with D tentatively TRBD1 (5 bases). CDR1 is SGHRS, CDR2 YFSETQ, per germline. V lost 8 bases, J lost 2 bases, and 7 bases lay in between. The CDR3 loop spans 11 amino acids. The CDR3 bases are TGCGCCAGTCAGGGACAAGAGACCCAGTACTTC. Its translation is CASQGQETQYF.

This clonotype was observed at least ten times. The chain combines TRBV20-1 with TRBJ1-2; D unclear. There are 10 residues in the CDR3. V lost 4 bases, J lost 6 bases, and 6 bases lay in between. Looked up from germline, CDR1 is DFQATT and CDR2 is SNEGSKA (reference sequence). DNA of the CDR3: TGCAGTGCTACGGGGAATGGCTACACCTTC. Translation gives CSATGNGYTF.